This T cell receptor beta chain was observed in a study of control samples from healthy donors and cancer patients. This table comes from immunoSEQ multiplex PCR, and its TCRdb copy is limited to in-frame clones, with some not included. This table has 350,000 to 450,000 clones, 90% appearing once. CDR3 size: 16 residues. The germline V gene encodes CDR1 MDHEN and CDR2 SYDVKM. V gave up 6 bases and J gave up 7 bases, with 22 bases separating them. This chain uses TRBV28 with TRBJ1-5; weak D call: TRBD1 (5 bases). The sequenced sample consisted of PBMCs. The TCR comes from a middle-aged man with head and neck cancer. CDR3 in amino acids: CASRSYRGAESQPQHF. CDR3 DNA: TGTGCCAGCAGGTCTTATCGAGGGGCGGAAAGCCAGCCCCAGCATTTT.